Listed below are T cell receptor beta chains from one sample, sequenced in a study of blood T cell repertoires in COVID-19. Sequencing was performed with immunoSEQ multiplex PCR; in TCRdb, only in-frame clones are kept and a portion is missing. The sample holds 250,000 to 300,000 clones, roughly 93% seen once. The sequencing input was PBMCs or T cells enriched from blood (not recorded which). The receptor set was obtained from a woman in her thirties or forties with acute COVID-19. Each CDR3 is given without its conserved first and last residue. The size entry is marked missing in some rows and otherwise reads once, few, many or a size class.

>TRBJ2-1|-|TRBV6-1
ASSVGFRNRLAPQVGEQF
>TRBJ2-1|-|TRBV7-6
ASSLQAGGSYNEQF
>TRBJ1-3|-|TRBV19
ASSGTASGNTIY
>TRBJ2-2|-|TRBV18
ASSLRRADTGELF
>TRBJ1-1|-|TRBV7-8
ASSLARLTTRTEAF
>TRBJ2-5|-|TRBV7-9
ASSRLAGVKETQY
>TRBJ2-4|-|TRBV27
ASSQRGQFTQY
>TRBJ2-7|once|TRBV2
ASSSRTGLSEQY
>TRBJ1-6|-|TRBV27
ASSVLSGTGVSPLH
>TRBJ1-1|-|TRBV6-1
ASNVGGYTEAF
>TRBJ1-2|-|TRBV2
APRRVVDGYT
>TRBJ2-3|-|TRBV27
ASSLLGTGSTDTQY
>TRBJ1-2|few|TRBV6-4
ASSGSHGGYT
>TRBJ2-1|-|TRBV7-2
ASSKSLRMSSYNEQF
>TRBJ2-1|-|TRBV30
AWSAGLAYNEQF
>TRBJ2-5|-|TRBV7-2
ASSLVVGVGETQY
>TRBJ2-7|-|TRBV28
ASSLLGLAGGAYEQY
>TRBJ2-1|-|TRBV24-1
ATSDSKDRFHNEQF
>TRBJ2-3|-|TRBV5-1
ASSLGSSGGKDTQY
>TRBJ1-2|-|TRBV2
ASTRTGTGYGYT
>TRBJ1-1|-|TRBV6-1
ASSEAQANTEAF
>TRBJ2-1|-|TRBV3-1/TRBV3-2
ASSQDLRDNEQF
>TRBJ2-1|-|TRBV24-1
ATSDLRVGKREANEQF
>TRBJ1-1|-|TRBV6-2/TRBV6-3
ASSYGNLRRTEVR
>TRBJ2-7|-|TRBV10-3
AISQEREGAYEQY
>TRBJ2-2|few|TRBV27
ASSSQGWNTGELF
>TRBJ2-3|-|TRBV5-1
ASSLAGQGADTQY
>TRBJ1-1|-|TRBV30
AWSGQARAEAF
>TRBJ1-2|once|TRBV28
ASRLVGGGYT
>TRBJ2-1|-|TRBV3-1/TRBV3-2
ASSQAPYSVHEQF
>TRBJ1-3|-|TRBV23-1
ASSQQGDSDNGNTIY
>TRBJ1-6|-|TRBV27
ASSTGREQNSPLH
>TRBJ2-5|-|TRBV18
ASSPPPGLAGADEETQY
>TRBJ2-7|-|TRBV21-1
ASSKLVSGRAPKHEQY
>TRBJ1-1|-|TRBV18
ASSKDRLNTEAF
>TRBJ2-7|-|TRBV11-3
ASSLRTSGSYEQY
>TRBJ1-2|-|TRBV10-3
AIRETGGAYGYT
>TRBJ2-1|once|TRBV4-2
ASRLLSRGSYNEQF
>TRBJ2-7|-|TRBV11-2
ASSLGLSGGYEQY
>TRBJ1-2|-|TRBV5-5
ASSYRWNRSDGYT
>TRBJ1-2|-|TRBV20-1
SAGSGNGYT
>TRBJ1-2|-|TRBV5-1
ASKPQGSLYGYT
>TRBJ2-1|once|TRBV7-6
ASSPQAGEVYNEQF
>TRBJ1-2|-|TRBV28
ASLGTPNYGYT
>TRBJ1-6|once|TRBV30
AWAQGGDSPLH
>TRBJ1-5|-|TRBV18
ASSPQGAGSNQPQH
>TRBJ1-3|few|TRBV5-1
ASSLDGGSYSGNTIY
>TRBJ1-2|-|TRBV11-2
ASSWDNTGYT
>TRBJ2-7|once|TRBV6-5
ARNIPGLVYEQY
>TRBJ1-1|-|TRBV18
ASSPRGQALNTEAF
>TRBJ1-2|once|TRBV4-3
ASSQDPAGLTGYT
>TRBJ2-7|-|TRBV28
ASSLGDRGEQY
>TRBJ2-7|-|TRBV18
ASSLTGTEAYEQY